These 3 T cell receptor beta chains were sequenced from one sample in a study of T cells in Graves' hyperthyroidism and ophthalmopathy. TCR beta CDR3 regions were amplified from RNA. When the TCR CDR3 underwent first-round RT-PCR, the HTBI primer set was used. TCRdb re-derived calls from the multiplex PCR reads in MiXCR, one entry per CDR3 protein. The sample has more than 600,000 distinct CDR3 sequences, about 17% seen once; the top ten hold 8.4%. The source material was blood. The source is a man in his late teens or twenties with Graves' hyperthyroidism.

This clonotype was detected many times. This chain links TRBV7-2 with TRBJ1-4; tentatively, D is TRBD1 (5 bases). The CDR3 totals 14 residues. Germline V gene lookup returns CDR1 SGHTA and CDR2 FQGNSA. Trimming stripped 3 bases from V and 7 bases from J, with 12 bases between. Here the CDR3 reads CASSLSRGGEKLFF. DNA of the CDR3: TGTGCCAGCAGCTTGAGTAGGGGAGGTGAAAAACTGTTTTTT.

This clonotype was counted ten times or more. This chain connects TRBV18 to TRBJ2-1; D possibly matches TRBD1 or TRBD2 (5 bases each). The CDR3 spans 12 residues. V was pared by 3 bases and J by 9 bases, with 9 bases between. CDR1 is KGHSH, CDR2 LQKENI, per germline. The CDR3 loop is CASSPGTVEQFF. The CDR3 DNA sequence: TGTGCCAGCTCACCGGGGACGGTTGAGCAGTTCTTC.

This chain links TRBV12-3 or TRBV12-4 with TRBJ2-3; D perhaps matches TRBD2 (6 bases). The V gene lost 6 bases and the J gene lost 1 base, with 8 bases spanning the gap. CDR3 length: 13 residues. CDR3 sequence reads: CASRGEGTDTQYF. The CDR3 nucleotides are TGTGCCAGCAGGGGGGAGGGCACAGATACGCAGTATTTT.